This T cell receptor (beta chain) was sequenced during a study of blood T cell dynamics during melanoma immunotherapy. The wider study: Metastatic melanoma patients received first-line pembrolizumab or nivolumab plus ipilimumab. Study-level findings and limits: Immune-effector CD8+ cells best matched cell-free DNA CDR3 sequences and were most clonal.

As for this clone: What it binds is unknown.

The CDR3 runs to 12 residues. From germline, CDR1 is MNHEY and CDR2 SVGAGI. Trimming shortened V by 8 bases and J by 3 bases, and 10 bases separated the two germline ends. For sorted CD8+ subsets, all extracted DNA was loaded. Produced via immunoSEQ multiplex PCR; TCRdb's table is partial and in-frame only. The sample lists about 2,000 clones; under 80% were seen once. The time point: week 3, after first cycle of checkpoint inhibitor. Immune-effector memory T cells were defined as CD3+ CD4- CD8+ CD45RA- CD45RO-high CD27- CCR7-. One draw preceded checkpoint blockade; another followed its first cycle at week 3. No patient had earlier systemic cancer treatment, concurrent immunosuppressants, or another active cancer.

This TCR was sampled from a human donor with melanoma. This chain links TRBV6-5 with TRBJ1-1; D is unclear. The sample consisted of CD8+ T cells from blood, taken from a patient treated with checkpoint blockade. CDR3 sequence: CASRGGYTEAFF. Written as DNA, the CDR3 is TGTGCCAGCCGAGGTGGGTACACTGAAGCTTTCTTT.